Below, 9 T cell receptor beta chains from the same sample are listed, as sequenced in a study of spatial heterogeneity in lung cancer. Time point in this sample: blood at routine non-recurrence follow-up after resection. MiXCR was run by TCRdb on the 5' RACE reads, yielding one entry per CDR3 protein. The sample carries approximately 110,000 distinct CDR3 sequences, 10% to 14% recorded once. The sequences come from PBMCs, collected at follow-up. The receptors come from a female donor with early-stage non-small cell lung cancer.

In this sample, this clonotype turned up many times. This chain uses TRBV12-3 or TRBV12-4 with TRBJ2-2; D may correspond to TRBD1 or TRBD2 (6 bases each). CDR3 length equals 15 residues. The V and J ends lost 6 bases and 1 base respectively, with 12 bases between them. The CDR3 sequence: CASSNRGLNTGELFF. Here the CDR3 DNA reads TGTGCCAGCAGCAACCGGGGGCTGAACACCGGGGAGCTGTTTTTT.

There are a few counts of this clonotype. The V gene is TRBV27, the J gene TRBJ1-5; 7 nucleotides agree with TRBD1. Germline V lookup: CDR1 MNHEY, CDR2 SMNVEV (reference sequence). V dropped 5 bases and J dropped 4; count of bases not matched to a gene: 5. This CDR3 spans 14 amino acids. CDR3 loop: CASSKGAANQPQHF. In nucleotides, the CDR3 is TGTGCCAGCAGTAAGGGGGCTGCGAATCAGCCCCAGCATTTT.

This clonotype was counted only a few times. The chain uses TRBV9 and TRBJ2-2; no clear D. This CDR3 spans 15 amino acids. Germline V gives CDR1 SGDLS, CDR2 YYNGEE. The ends were cut back, 0 bases at V and 2 bases at J, with 8 bases in the middle. The CDR3 DNA reads TGTGCCAGCAGCGTAGGGGCTGCTAACACCGGGGAGCTGTTTTTT. As protein: CASSVGAANTGELFF.

This clonotype was seen many times. J is TRBJ2-7 and V is TRBV18, with TRBD1 as a possible D gene (6 bases). Trimming pared 2 bases from V and 4 bases from J, leaving 18 bases between. The CDR3 consists of 16 residues. Germline CDR1 and CDR2: KGHSH and LQKENI. The CDR3 spells CASSPRGKQGIYEQYF. CDR3 nucleotide sequence: TGTGCCAGCTCACCAAGAGGGAAACAGGGAATATACGAGCAGTACTTC.

The J gene is TRBJ2-2, the V gene TRBV30, with D possibly TRBD1 on 5 matching bases. The CDR3 runs to 15 residues. Germline CDR1 and CDR2: GTSNPN and SVGIG (reference sequence). Trimming took 0 bases from V and 6 from J, leaving 14 bases between them. The CDR3 DNA sequence: TGTGCCTGGAGTGTAAGAAGGGGATTGGCCGGGGAGCTGTTTTTT. Amino acid sequence: CAWSVRRGLAGELFF.

This clonotype was picked up many times. The chain employs TRBV7-3 and TRBJ2-1; D gene unclear. The germline V gene encodes CDR1 SGHTA and CDR2 FQGTGA. This CDR3 has 13 amino acids. Trimming took 1 base from V and 8 from J, leaving 9 bases between them. CDR3 loop: CASSLIARHEQFF. The CDR3 coding sequence is TGTGCCAGCAGCTTAATAGCCAGACATGAGCAGTTCTTC.

This clonotype was seen only a few times. The rearrangement uses TRBV9 and TRBJ2-2, with TRBD2 matching over 7 bases. The V segment lost 3 bases and the J segment 4 bases; nucleotides outside the gene matches: 6. Germline loops: CDR1 SGDLS, CDR2 YYNGEE. This CDR3 has 15 residues. The CDR3 region has the DNA TGTGCCAGCAGCGCAGCAGGGAGGGGCACCGGGGAGCTGTTTTTT. Translated: CASSAAGRGTGELFF.

This chain uses TRBV28 with TRBJ2-2, with TRBD2 matching 9 bases. CDR1 is MDHEN and CDR2 is SYDVKM in the germline V gene. V gave up 6 bases and J gave up 1 base; unmatched junction bases: 9. This CDR3 is 17 amino acids long. CDR3 nucleotides: TGTGCCAGCAGGGGTAGCGGGAGTCGAATGAACACCGGGGAGCTGTTTTTT. Amino acids: CASRGSGSRMNTGELFF.

This chain connects TRBV29-1 to TRBJ2-5; 14 nucleotides agree with TRBD2. The V segment lost 7 bases and the J segment 4 bases; nucleotides outside the gene matches: 11. CDR1 and CDR2 from the germline V gene are SQVTM and ANQGSEA. This CDR3 is 16 amino acids long. The CDR3 reads CSAAGLAGVRTETQYF. The CDR3 DNA reads TGCAGCGCAGCGGGACTAGCGGGAGTTCGTACAGAGACCCAGTACTTC.